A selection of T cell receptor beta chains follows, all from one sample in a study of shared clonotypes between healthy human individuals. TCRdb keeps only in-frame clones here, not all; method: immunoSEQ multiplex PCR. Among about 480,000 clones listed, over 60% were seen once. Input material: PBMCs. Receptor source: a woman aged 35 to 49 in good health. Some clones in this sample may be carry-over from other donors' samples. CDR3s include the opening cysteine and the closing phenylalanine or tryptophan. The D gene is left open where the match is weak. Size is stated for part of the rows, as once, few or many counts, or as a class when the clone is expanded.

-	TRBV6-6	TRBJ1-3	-	CASSYSPAGNTIYF	TGTGCCAGCAGTTACTCGCCAGCCGGAAACACCATATATTTT
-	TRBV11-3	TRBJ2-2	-	CASSLGVGDTGELFF	TGTGCCAGCAGCTTGGGCGTGGGGGACACCGGGGAGCTGTTTTTT
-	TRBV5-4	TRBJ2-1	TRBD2	CASSLGVAGAYNEQFF	TGTGCCAGCAGCCTCGGGGTAGCGGGAGCCTACAATGAGCAGTTCTTC
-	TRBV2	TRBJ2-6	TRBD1	CASSRDRAGANVLTF	TGTGCCAGCAGTAGGGACAGGGCCGGGGCCAACGTCCTGACTTTC
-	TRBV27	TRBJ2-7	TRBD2	CASSLRTSREQYF	TGTGCCAGCAGTCTACGGACTAGCCGGGAGCAGTACTTC
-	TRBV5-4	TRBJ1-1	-	CASSLREGEAFF	TGTGCCAGCAGCTTGAGGGAGGGAGAAGCTTTCTTT
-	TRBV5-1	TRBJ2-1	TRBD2	CASSLVNGASGRASYNEQFF	TGCGCCAGCAGCTTGGTTAACGGGGCTAGCGGGAGGGCCTCCTACAATGAGCAGTTCTTC
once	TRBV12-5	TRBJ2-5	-	CASGLGPRGETQYF	TGTGCTAGTGGTCTGGGCCCTAGGGGAGAGACCCAGTACTTC
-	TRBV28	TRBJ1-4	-	CASSLPPGSGEKLFF	TGTGCCAGCAGTTTACCTCCAGGGAGCGGTGAAAAACTGTTTTTT
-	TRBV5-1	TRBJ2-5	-	CASSLDNQETQYF	TGCGCCAGCAGCCTGGACAACCAAGAGACCCAGTACTTC
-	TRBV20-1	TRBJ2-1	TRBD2	CSARGGGEQFF	TGCAGTGCTAGAGGGGGGGGTGAGCAGTTCTTC
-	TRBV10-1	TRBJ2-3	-	CASSEGRPTDTQYF	TGCGCCAGCAGTGAAGGCAGACCCACAGATACGCAGTATTTT
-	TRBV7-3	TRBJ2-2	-	CASSPGGNTGELFF	TGTGCCAGCAGCCCGGGGGGCAACACCGGGGAGCTGTTTTTT
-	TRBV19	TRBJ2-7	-	CASSTGFSAGTNPSSYEQYF	TGTGCCAGTAGTACGGGTTTTTCGGCAGGAACTAACCCCAGCTCCTACGAGCAGTACTTC
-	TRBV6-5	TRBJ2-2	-	CASSLLGDTGELFF	TGTGCCAGCAGTCTTTTGGGGGACACCGGGGAGCTGTTTTTT
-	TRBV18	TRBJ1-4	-	CASSPPRIPSTEKLFF	TGTGCCAGCTCACCACCAAGAATACCGTCCACAGAAAAACTGTTTTTT
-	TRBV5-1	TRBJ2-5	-	CASSLVSGQETQYF	TGCGCCAGCAGCTTGGTTTCGGGCCAAGAGACCCAGTACTTC
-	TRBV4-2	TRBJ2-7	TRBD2	CASSPILAGGGHEQYF	TGTGCCAGCAGCCCAATACTAGCGGGAGGAGGCCACGAGCAGTACTTC
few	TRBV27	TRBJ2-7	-	CASSLRLRTGEQYF	TGTGCCAGCAGTTTAAGACTCAGGACGGGGGAGCAGTACTTC
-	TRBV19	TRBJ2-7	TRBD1	CASRVAGTGELYEQYF	TGTGCCAGTAGGGTCGCCGGGACAGGGGAACTCTACGAGCAGTACTTC
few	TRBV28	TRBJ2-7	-	CASRRTSGDEQYF	TGTGCCAGCAGGAGGACTTCGGGGGACGAGCAGTACTTC
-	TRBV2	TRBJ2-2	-	CASRGQNTGELFF	TGTGCCAGCAGGGGACAGAACACCGGGGAGCTGTTTTTT
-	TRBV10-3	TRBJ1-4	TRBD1	CAISESGGQVLTNEKLFF	TGTGCCATCAGTGAGTCGGGGGGACAGGTGCTTACTAATGAAAAACTGTTTTTT
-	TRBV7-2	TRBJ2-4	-	CASSLAGRGAIAKNIQYF	TGTGCCAGCAGCTTAGCAGGCAGGGGGGCTATAGCCAAAAACATTCAGTACTTC
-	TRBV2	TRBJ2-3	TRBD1	CASSEGTGYLDTQYF	TGTGCCAGCAGTGAAGGGACAGGGTATTTAGATACGCAGTATTTT
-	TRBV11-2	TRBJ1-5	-	CASSFQGSNQPQHF	TGTGCCAGCAGCTTTCAGGGTAGCAATCAGCCCCAGCATTTT
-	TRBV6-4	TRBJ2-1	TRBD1	CASSDRGQGYNEQFF	TGTGCCAGCAGTGATAGGGGACAGGGCTACAATGAGCAGTTCTTC
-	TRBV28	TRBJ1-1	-	CASSLGRLENSKLNTEAFF	TGTGCCAGCAGTTTGGGCCGACTTGAAAACTCAAAATTGAACACTGAAGCTTTCTTT
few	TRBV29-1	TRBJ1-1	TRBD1	CSVEPWTGDTEAFF	TGCAGCGTTGAACCTTGGACAGGGGACACTGAAGCTTTCTTT
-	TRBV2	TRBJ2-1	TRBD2	CASRGTSGSNEQFF	TGTGCCAGCAGGGGGACTAGCGGGAGTAATGAGCAGTTCTTC
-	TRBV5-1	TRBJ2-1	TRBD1	CASSSRIPVGQPYNEQFF	TGCGCCAGCAGCTCTAGGATCCCCGTGGGACAGCCTTACAATGAGCAGTTCTTC
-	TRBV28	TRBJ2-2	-	CASGVRKITGELFF	TGTGCCAGTGGGGTACGGAAAATCACCGGGGAGCTGTTTTTT
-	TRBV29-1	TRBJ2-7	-	CSVEANGEQYF	TGCAGCGTTGAGGCCAACGGCGAGCAGTACTTC
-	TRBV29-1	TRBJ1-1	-	CSVRRTVNTEAFF	TGCAGCGTCAGGAGAACAGTTAACACTGAAGCTTTCTTT
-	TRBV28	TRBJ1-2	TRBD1	CASSPSGTDANYGYTF	TGTGCCAGCAGTCCCTCCGGGACAGACGCTAACTATGGCTACACCTTC
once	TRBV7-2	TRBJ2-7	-	CASSLQRRGYEQYF	TGTGCCAGCAGCCTCCAGAGGAGGGGCTACGAGCAGTACTTC
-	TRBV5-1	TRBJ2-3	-	CASSLEALWDTQYF	TGCGCCAGCAGCTTGGAGGCCCTCTGGGATACGCAGTATTTT
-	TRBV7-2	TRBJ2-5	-	CASSLYTETQYF	TGTGCCAGCAGCTTATATACGGAGACCCAGTACTTC
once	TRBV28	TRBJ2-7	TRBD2	CASRSPGLAGKAYEQYF	TGTGCCAGCAGGTCGCCGGGACTAGCGGGTAAAGCCTACGAGCAGTACTTC
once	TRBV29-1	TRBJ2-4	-	CSVALQAGDIQYF	TGCAGCGTTGCCCTACAGGCCGGGGACATTCAGTACTTC
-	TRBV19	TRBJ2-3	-	CASSIQGSTDTQYF	TGTGCCAGTAGTATTCAGGGAAGCACAGATACGCAGTATTTT
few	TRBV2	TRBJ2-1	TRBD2	CADGLAENNEQFF	TGTGCCGACGGACTAGCGGAAAACAATGAGCAGTTCTTC
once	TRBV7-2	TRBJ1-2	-	CASSLRGSYGYTF	TGTGCCAGCAGCTTAAGGGGCTCATATGGCTACACCTTC
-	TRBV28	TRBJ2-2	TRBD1	CASRQGAGELFF	TGTGCCAGCAGACAGGGGGCCGGGGAGCTGTTTTTT
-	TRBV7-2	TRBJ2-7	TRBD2	CASSLAGTSGRGTLYEQYF	TGTGCCAGCAGCTTAGCCGGGACTAGCGGGAGAGGGACCCTCTACGAGCAGTACTTC
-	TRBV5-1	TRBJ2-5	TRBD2	CASSPSGGIGAQYF	TGCGCCAGCAGCCCTAGCGGGGGGATCGGGGCCCAGTACTTC
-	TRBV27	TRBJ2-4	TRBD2	CASSGRVAKNIQYF	TGTGCCAGCAGTGGGAGGGTAGCCAAAAACATTCAGTACTTC
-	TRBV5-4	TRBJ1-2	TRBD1	CASSSRDSGYGYTF	TGTGCCAGCAGCTCCCGGGACAGCGGCTATGGCTACACCTTC
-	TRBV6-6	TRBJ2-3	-	CASSDKGGTDTQYF	TGTGCCAGCAGTGATAAGGGAGGCACAGATACGCAGTATTTT
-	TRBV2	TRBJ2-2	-	CASRTSDNTGELFF	TGTGCCAGCAGGACGTCCGATAACACCGGGGAGCTGTTTTTT
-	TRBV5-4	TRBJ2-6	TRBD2	CASSLVLAGLSGANVLTF	TGTGCCAGCAGCTTGGTGCTAGCGGGCCTCTCTGGGGCCAACGTCCTGACTTTC
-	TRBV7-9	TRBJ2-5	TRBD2	CASSLVGGEETQYF	TGTGCCAGCAGCTTAGTCGGGGGGGAAGAGACCCAGTACTTC
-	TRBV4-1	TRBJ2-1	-	CASSQDPGNYNEQFF	TGCGCCAGCAGCCAAGATCCGGGGAACTACAATGAGCAGTTCTTC
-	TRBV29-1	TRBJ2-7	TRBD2	CSVLAGISYEQYF	TGCAGCGTTTTAGCGGGGATCTCCTACGAGCAGTACTTC
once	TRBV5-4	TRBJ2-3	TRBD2	CASSLGLAEGNTQYF	TGTGCCAGCAGCTTGGGACTAGCGGAGGGGAATACGCAGTATTTT